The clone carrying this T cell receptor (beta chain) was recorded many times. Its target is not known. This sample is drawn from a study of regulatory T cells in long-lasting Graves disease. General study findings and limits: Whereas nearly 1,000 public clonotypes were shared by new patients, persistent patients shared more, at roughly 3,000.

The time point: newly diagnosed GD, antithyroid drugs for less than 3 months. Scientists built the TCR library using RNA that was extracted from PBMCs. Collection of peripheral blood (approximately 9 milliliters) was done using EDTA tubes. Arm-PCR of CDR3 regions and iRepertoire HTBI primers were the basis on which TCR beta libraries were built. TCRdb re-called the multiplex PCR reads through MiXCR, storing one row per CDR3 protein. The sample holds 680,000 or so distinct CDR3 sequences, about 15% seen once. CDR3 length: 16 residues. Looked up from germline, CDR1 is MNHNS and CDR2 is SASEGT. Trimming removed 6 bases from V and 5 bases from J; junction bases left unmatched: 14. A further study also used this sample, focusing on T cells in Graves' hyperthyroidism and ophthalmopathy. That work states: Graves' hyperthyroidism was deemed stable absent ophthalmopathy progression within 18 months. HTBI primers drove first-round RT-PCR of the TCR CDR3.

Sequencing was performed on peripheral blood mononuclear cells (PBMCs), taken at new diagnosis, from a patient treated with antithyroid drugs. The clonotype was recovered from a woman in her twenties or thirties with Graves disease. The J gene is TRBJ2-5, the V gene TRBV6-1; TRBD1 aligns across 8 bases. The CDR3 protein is CASSAIGQGAWETQYF. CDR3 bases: TGTGCCAGCAGCGCCATCGGCCAGGGGGCATGGGAGACCCAGTACTTC.